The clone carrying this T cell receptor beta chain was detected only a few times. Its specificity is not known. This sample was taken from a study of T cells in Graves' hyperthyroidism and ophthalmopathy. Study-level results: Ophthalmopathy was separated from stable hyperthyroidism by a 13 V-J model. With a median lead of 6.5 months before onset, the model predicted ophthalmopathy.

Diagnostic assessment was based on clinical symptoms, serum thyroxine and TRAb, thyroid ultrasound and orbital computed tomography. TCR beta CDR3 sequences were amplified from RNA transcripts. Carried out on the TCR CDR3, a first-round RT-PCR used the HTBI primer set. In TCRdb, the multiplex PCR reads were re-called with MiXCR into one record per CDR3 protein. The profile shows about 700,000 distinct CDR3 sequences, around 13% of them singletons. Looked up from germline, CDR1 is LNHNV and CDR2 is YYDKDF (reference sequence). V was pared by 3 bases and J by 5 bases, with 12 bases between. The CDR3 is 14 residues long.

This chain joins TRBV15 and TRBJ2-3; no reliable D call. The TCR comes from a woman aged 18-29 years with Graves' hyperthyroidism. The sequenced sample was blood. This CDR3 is CATSSLSGGDTQYF. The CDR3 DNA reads TGTGCCACCAGCAGCTTATCGGGTGGAGATACGCAGTATTTT.